These 10 T cell receptor beta chains share one sample of origin, sequenced in a study of cytomegalovirus exposure and HLA in healthy donors. It was with 60 Vbeta and 13 Jbeta primers that the PCR ran. Here immunoSEQ multiplex PCR was the method, and the copy in TCRdb shows in-frame clones only, minus some. The sample holds 150,000 to 200,000 clones; 75% to 85% are singletons and the top ten take about 11%. Source material: PBMCs. The receptors shown here come from a man aged 50-59 years in good health and CMV-seropositive.

The chain recombines TRBV4-3 with TRBJ2-5, with D perhaps TRBD1 (5 bases). The germline V and J ends were trimmed by 0 bases and 5 bases, with 10 bases remaining between them. The germline V gene encodes CDR1 LGHNA and CDR2 YSLEER. The CDR3 has 14 amino acids. Here the CDR3 reads CASSQDRGPETQYF. CDR3 nucleotide sequence: TGCGCCAGCAGCCAAGATAGGGGCCCGGAGACCCAGTACTTC.

This sequence joins TRBV27 and TRBJ2-5, with a tentative D call TRBD2 (6 bases). The germline V and J ends were trimmed by 8 bases and 5 bases, with 15 bases remaining between them. Germline CDR1 and CDR2: MNHEY and SMNVEV (reference sequence). The CDR3 contains 13 residues. CDR3 DNA: TGTGCCAGCCCGGGACTGAGGGTGGAGACCCAGTACTTC. It specifies CASPGLRVETQYF.

The CDR3 DNA reads TGTGCCAGCTCACCAACGACCAGACTAGCGGGAGGGGAGACCCAGTACTTC. It specifies CASSPTTRLAGGETQYF. This chain uses TRBV18 with TRBJ2-5; 14 nucleotides match TRBD2. Per the germline V gene, CDR1 is KGHSH and CDR2 is LQKENI. J was trimmed by 5 bases and V by 2 bases; bases with no gene match: 7. This CDR3 comprises 17 residues.

The rearrangement uses TRBV18 and TRBJ2-2, with TRBD2 matching 8 bases. Germline trimming cut 1 base from V and 3 bases from J; bases unmatched to any gene: 10. Germline V gene lookup returns CDR1 KGHSH and CDR2 LQKENI. This CDR3 is built from 18 residues. CDR3 sequence (DNA): TGTGCCAGCTCACCACGACTCTCCGGGACTAGGGACACCGGGGAGCTGTTTTTT. Amino acids: CASSPRLSGTRDTGELFF.

The chain carries TRBV2 and TRBJ2-3; TRBD2 agrees at 9 bases. Germline-derived CDR1 and CDR2 are SNHLY and FYNNEI. This CDR3 comprises 15 residues. V lost 3 bases, J lost 2 bases, and 3 bases stayed unmatched. The CDR3 bases are TGTGCCAGCAGTGAGCTAGCGGGGTTCACAGATACGCAGTATTTT. It yields the protein CASSELAGFTDTQYF.

The V gene is TRBV30, the J gene TRBJ1-6, with 8 bases lining up with TRBD1. This CDR3 contains 14 residues. The V segment lost 4 bases and the J segment 10 bases; nucleotides outside the gene matches: 9. From germline, CDR1 is GTSNPN and CDR2 SVGIG (reference sequence). This CDR3 is CAWKQGDTESPLHF. In DNA, the CDR3 is TGTGCCTGGAAACAGGGGGATACTGAATCACCCCTCCACTTT.

V usage is TRBV10-3 and J usage is TRBJ2-6; 10 nucleotides align to TRBD2. V dropped 5 bases and J dropped 2; count of bases not matched to a gene: 6. Per germline, CDR1 ENHRY and CDR2 SYGVKD. The CDR3 totals 17 residues. The CDR3 loop is CAISQREGLAGANVLTF. CDR3 nucleotide sequence: TGTGCCATCAGTCAGCGGGAGGGCCTCGCTGGGGCCAACGTCCTGACTTTC.

The chain couples TRBV6-5 to TRBJ2-3; possible D gene TRBD1, 6 bases. CDR3 length equals 13 residues. CDR1 and CDR2 from the germline V gene are MNHEY and SVGAGI. V lost 6 bases and J 8 bases, leaving 15 bases between the germline ends. The CDR3 is CASRGQTSSTQYF. The CDR3 nucleotides read TGTGCCAGCAGAGGACAGACCTCTTCTACGCAGTATTTT.

The rearrangement links TRBV10-3 to TRBJ2-5; a weak D match, TRBD1 (6 bases). Germline V gives CDR1 ENHRY, CDR2 SYGVKD. CDR3 length equals 14 residues. V lost 6 bases and J 4 bases, leaving 15 bases between the germline ends. The CDR3 sequence: CAIRTGDSIETQYF. The CDR3 coding sequence is TGTGCCATCAGGACAGGTGATAGTATAGAGACCCAGTACTTC.

This clone has only a few counts. This chain connects TRBV4-2 to TRBJ1-5, with D possibly TRBD1 on 5 matching bases. From germline, CDR1 is LGHNA and CDR2 YNFKEQ. The V gene lost 0 bases and the J gene lost 2 bases, with 8 bases spanning the gap. The CDR3 loop spans 15 amino acids. The CDR3, as DNA: TGTGCCAGCAGCCAAGAATTAGGGGGCAATCAGCCCCAGCATTTT. Translating it yields CASSQELGGNQPQHF.